Described below is a single TCR beta chain sequence and its context. The germline V and J ends were trimmed by 0 bases and 1 base, with 8 bases remaining between them. This CDR3 is 14 amino acids long. Germline V gene lookup returns CDR1 SGDLS and CDR2 YYNGEE. The data stem from a study of T cells in Graves' hyperthyroidism and ophthalmopathy. Template material for amplifying TCR beta CDR3 regions consisted of RNA transcripts. An initial round of RT-PCR targeting the TCR CDR3 relied on the HTBI primer set. MiXCR, run by TCRdb on the multiplex PCR reads, gives a single entry per CDR3 protein. The table lists about 840,000 distinct CDR3 sequences, approximately 40% of them singletons. Uncontrolled infection, other autoimmune disease, pregnancy or lactation led to exclusion.

The V call is TRBV9, the J call TRBJ2-7, with D perhaps matching TRBD2 (6 bases). The specimen was blood. The clonotype originates from a man between 18 and 29 years old with Graves' hyperthyroidism. CDR3 region: CASSVEGTSYEQYF. The CDR3 DNA sequence: TGTGCCAGCAGCGTAGAGGGGACTTCCTACGAGCAGTACTTC. Drawing the rest from reference TRBV9 and TRBJ2-7, the complete variable domain is DSGVTQTPKHLITATGQRVTLRCSPRSGDLSVYWYQQSLDQGLQFLIQYYNGEERAKGNILERFSAQQFPDLHSELNLSSLELGDSALYFCASSVEGTSYEQYFGPGTRLTVT.